This record looks at one T cell receptor beta chain sequence and its context. Its antigen is not yet known. Nothing much larger sits one base from this clone, and base qualities are not available. TCRbeta CDR3 regions were amplified from genomic DNA using the immunoSEQ Assay, a bias-controlled multiplex PCR. In the paper's pipeline: The number of nucleated cells in each sample was estimated by amplification of reference gene primers within the assay. Sequence reads were collapsed and filtered to measure the absolute abundance of every unique TCRbeta CDR3 rearrangement. Productive Simpson clonality was computed per sample as the square root of Simpson's diversity index over productive rearrangements. TCRdb provides this immuneACCESS table in a form limited to in-frame rearrangements. Some clones are lacking; in checked studies, under half of them reflect an unresolved V gene, and why the rest are absent is not known. V, J and clone size reflect that table, while D and trimming were determined from the DNA. The sample table contains 250,000 to 300,000 clones; only one count was recorded for 88% of them. In total, the top ten clones hold approximately 7% of the sample.

The CDR3 spans 15 residues, from the cysteine through the phenylalanine. CDR3 DNA is the only sequence kept; it has 45 bases, read in frame from the first base. CDR1 and CDR2, per the germline V gene, are SGHTA and FQGTGA. The V end loses 3 bases and the J end loses 1 base, and a stretch of 10 bases separates them. This record comes from a study of blood T cell repertoires in COVID-19 (dated by TCRdb to about 2020). With regard to the full study: Samples from collaborators originated in the United States, Italy and Spain and spanned both the acute and convalescent phases of COVID-19. Where available, HLA class I and class II types were taken from metadata supplied by the sample provider and were not determined by assay-based typing. The prospective study material was composed of cDNA or gDNA derived from T cells, B-cell-depleted T cells, or PBMCs. Deeply sampled blood TCRbeta repertoires from subjects exposed to, actively infected with, or recovered from COVID-19 were included in the dataset. Nearly every sample came with metadata listing a de-identified subject ID, COVID-19 status, age in years and sex. Samples came from the ongoing ImmuneRACE study (first 160 participants) plus 1,254 subjects from 6 global collaborators. The repertoires were released in a freely available public database intended as a resource for research on the immune response to SARS-CoV-2.

Another Seattle source contributed samples from volunteer blood donors who had recovered from COVID-19. Collaborating institutions collected whole blood in K2EDTA tubes following their own protocols. For TCRbeta analysis, collaborator samples were shipped as frozen whole blood, as isolated PBMCs, or as DNA extracted from either sample type. Study-wide findings and limitations: The amount of clinical and demographic metadata varied by source and participant and was provided uncurated.

Sequenced material: peripheral blood. This sequence originates from a young woman who had recovered from COVID-19. Here the chain combines TRBV7-3 and TRBJ2-1; no D gene can be assigned with confidence. The nucleotide sequence reads TGTGCCAGCAGCTTCCAACTAACGTCCTACAATGAGCAGTTCTTC. Its translation is CASSFQLTSYNEQFF.